This record looks at one T cell receptor beta chain sequence and its context. Its target is not known. This record belongs to a study of OX40 agonist ivuxolimab in advanced cancers. Overall study results and limits: On average, CD8+ T cells showed a greater number of expanded clones than CD4+.

The method was immunoSEQ multiplex PCR; TCRdb's version includes in-frame clones alone and lacks a portion of them. Among more than 35,000 clones listed, around three quarters were seen once. CDR3 length: 13 residues. V lost 2 bases to trimming and J lost 8 bases, with 12 bases between them. CDR1 LNHNV and CDR2 YYDKDF come from the germline V gene (reference sequence). The genes are TRBV15 and TRBJ1-1; D is unclear. The sample consisted of CD4+ or CD8+ T cells sorted from blood, taken in a trial of the OX40 agonist ivuxolimab. This receptor was obtained from an adult with an advanced solid tumor such as melanoma, head and neck, liver or kidney cancer. CDR3 region: CATSRIRTEEAFF. The CDR3 DNA sequence: TGTGCCACCAGCAGAATCCGGACGGAAGAAGCTTTCTTT.